This entry concerns a single T cell receptor beta chain. This CDR3 is 15 amino acids long. The V gene lost 6 bases and the J gene lost 5 bases, with 14 bases spanning the gap. The V gene's germline CDR1 is LNHNV and CDR2 YYDKDF (reference sequence). Measured with immunoSEQ multiplex PCR; TCRdb has only the in-frame clones, and not every one. The repertoire holds over 15,000 clones, with roughly 84% as singletons. This specimen comes from a study of OX40 agonist ivuxolimab in advanced cancers. This material consisted of CD4+ or CD8+ T cells sorted from blood, taken in a trial of the OX40 agonist ivuxolimab. The sequence derives from an adult with an advanced solid tumor such as melanoma, head and neck, liver or kidney cancer. This sequence joins TRBV15 and TRBJ1-6; D might be TRBD1 (6 bases). The CDR3 loop is CATSIKQGNNSPLHF. The CDR3, as DNA: TGTGCCACCAGTATCAAACAGGGAAATAATTCACCCCTCCACTTT.